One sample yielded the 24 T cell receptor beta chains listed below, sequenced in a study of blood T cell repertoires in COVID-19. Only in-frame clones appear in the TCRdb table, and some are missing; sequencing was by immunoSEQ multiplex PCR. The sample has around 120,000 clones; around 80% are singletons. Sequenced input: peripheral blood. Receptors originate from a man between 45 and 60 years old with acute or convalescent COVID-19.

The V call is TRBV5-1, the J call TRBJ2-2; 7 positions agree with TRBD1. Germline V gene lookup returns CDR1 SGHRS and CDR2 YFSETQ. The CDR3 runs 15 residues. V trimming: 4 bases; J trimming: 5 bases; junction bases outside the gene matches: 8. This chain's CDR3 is CASSPGQRITGELFF. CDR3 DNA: TGCGCCAGCAGCCCGGGACAGAGGATAACCGGGGAGCTGTTTTTT.

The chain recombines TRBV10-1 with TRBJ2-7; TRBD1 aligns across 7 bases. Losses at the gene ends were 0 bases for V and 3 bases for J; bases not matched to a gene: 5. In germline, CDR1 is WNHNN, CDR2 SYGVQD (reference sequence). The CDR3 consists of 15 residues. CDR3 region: CASSESKGGLYEQYF. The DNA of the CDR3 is TGCGCCAGCAGTGAGTCAAAAGGGGGCCTCTACGAGCAGTACTTC.

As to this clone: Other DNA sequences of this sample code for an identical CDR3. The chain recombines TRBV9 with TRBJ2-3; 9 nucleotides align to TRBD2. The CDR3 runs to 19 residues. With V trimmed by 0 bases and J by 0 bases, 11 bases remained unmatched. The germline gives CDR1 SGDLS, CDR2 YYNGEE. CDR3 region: CASSVEGSGGPSSTDTQYF. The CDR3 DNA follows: TGTGCCAGCAGCGTAGAAGGTAGCGGGGGTCCTTCTAGCACAGATACGCAGTATTTT. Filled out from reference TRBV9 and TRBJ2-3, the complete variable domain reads DSGVTQTPKHLITATGQRVTLRCSPRSGDLSVYWYQQSLDQGLQFLIQYYNGEERAKGNILERFSAQQFPDLHSELNLSSLELGDSALYFCASSVEGSGGPSSTDTQYFGPGTRLTVL.

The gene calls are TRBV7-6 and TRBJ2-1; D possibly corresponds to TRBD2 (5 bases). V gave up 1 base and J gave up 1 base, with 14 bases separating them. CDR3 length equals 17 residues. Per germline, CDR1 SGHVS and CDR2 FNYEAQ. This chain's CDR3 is CASSLGGRVGSYNEQFF. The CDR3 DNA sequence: TGTGCCAGCAGCTTAGGTGGGCGGGTGGGTTCCTACAATGAGCAGTTCTTC.

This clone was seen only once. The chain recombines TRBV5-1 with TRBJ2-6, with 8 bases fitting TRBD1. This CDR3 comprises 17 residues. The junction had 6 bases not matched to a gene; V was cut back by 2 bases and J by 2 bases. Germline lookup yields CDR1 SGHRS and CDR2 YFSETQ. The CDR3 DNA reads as TGCGCCAGCAGCTTCCAGGGGGCGCTGCCTGGGGCCAACGTCCTGACTTTC. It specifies CASSFQGALPGANVLTF.

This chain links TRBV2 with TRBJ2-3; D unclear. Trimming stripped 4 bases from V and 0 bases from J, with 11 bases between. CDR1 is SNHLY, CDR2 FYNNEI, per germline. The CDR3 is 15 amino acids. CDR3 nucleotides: TGTGCCAGCAGTGGTCTGTGGGCTAGCACAGATACGCAGTATTTT. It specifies CASSGLWASTDTQYF. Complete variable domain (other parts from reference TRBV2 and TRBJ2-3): EPEVTQTPSHQVTQMGQEVILRCVPISNHLYFYWYRQILGQKVEFLVSFYNNEISEKSEIFDDQFSVERPDGSNFTLKIRSTKLEDSAMYFCASSGLWASTDTQYFGPGTRLTVL.

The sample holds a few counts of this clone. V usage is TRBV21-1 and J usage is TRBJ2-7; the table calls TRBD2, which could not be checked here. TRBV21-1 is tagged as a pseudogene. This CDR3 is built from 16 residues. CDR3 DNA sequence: TGTGCCAGCAGCAAAGCTGAACGGAGTTTCTCCTACGAGCAGTACTTC. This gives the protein CASSKAERSFSYEQYF.

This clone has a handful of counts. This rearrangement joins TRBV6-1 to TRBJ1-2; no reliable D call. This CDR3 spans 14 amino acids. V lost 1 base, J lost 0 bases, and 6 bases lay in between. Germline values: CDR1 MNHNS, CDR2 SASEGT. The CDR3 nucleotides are TGTGCCAGCAGTGAAGTGGCAGCTAACTATGGCTACACCTTC. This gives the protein CASSEVAANYGYTF.

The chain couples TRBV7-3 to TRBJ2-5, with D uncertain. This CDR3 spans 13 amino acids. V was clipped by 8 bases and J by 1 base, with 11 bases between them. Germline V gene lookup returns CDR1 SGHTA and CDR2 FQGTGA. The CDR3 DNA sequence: TGTGCCAGCGCCCTACAGCTCCAAGAGACCCAGTACTTC. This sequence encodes CASALQLQETQYF.

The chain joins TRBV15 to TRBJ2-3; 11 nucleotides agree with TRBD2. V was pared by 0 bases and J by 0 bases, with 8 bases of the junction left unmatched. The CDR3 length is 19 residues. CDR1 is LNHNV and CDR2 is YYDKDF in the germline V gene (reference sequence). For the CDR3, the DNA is TGTGCCACCAGCAGAGATCGGCTAGCGGGGGGACTAAGCACAGATACGCAGTATTTT. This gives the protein CATSRDRLAGGLSTDTQYF.

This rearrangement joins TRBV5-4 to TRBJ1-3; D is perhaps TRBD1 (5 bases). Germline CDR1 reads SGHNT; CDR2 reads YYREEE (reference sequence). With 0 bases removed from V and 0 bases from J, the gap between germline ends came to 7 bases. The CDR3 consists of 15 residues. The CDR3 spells CASSLDRFSGNTIYF. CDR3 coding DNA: TGTGCCAGCAGCTTGGACAGGTTCTCTGGAAACACCATATATTTT. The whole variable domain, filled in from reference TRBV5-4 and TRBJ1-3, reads ETGVTQSPTHLIKTRGQQVTLRCSSQSGHNTVSWYQQALGQGPQFIFQYYREEENGRGNFPPRFSGLQFPNYSSELNVNALELDDSALYLCASSLDRFSGNTIYFGEGSWLTVV.

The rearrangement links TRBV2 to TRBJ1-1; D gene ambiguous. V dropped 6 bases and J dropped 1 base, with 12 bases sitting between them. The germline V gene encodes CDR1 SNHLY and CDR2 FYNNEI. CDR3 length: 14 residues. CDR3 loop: CASRQGLRNTEAFF. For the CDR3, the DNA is TGTGCCAGCAGACAAGGACTGAGGAACACTGAAGCTTTCTTT.

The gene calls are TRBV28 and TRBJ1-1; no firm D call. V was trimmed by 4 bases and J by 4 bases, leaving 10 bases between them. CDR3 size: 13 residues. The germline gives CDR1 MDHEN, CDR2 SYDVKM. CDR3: CASSSPESTEAFF. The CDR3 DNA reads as TGTGCCAGCAGTTCCCCAGAATCCACTGAAGCTTTCTTT.

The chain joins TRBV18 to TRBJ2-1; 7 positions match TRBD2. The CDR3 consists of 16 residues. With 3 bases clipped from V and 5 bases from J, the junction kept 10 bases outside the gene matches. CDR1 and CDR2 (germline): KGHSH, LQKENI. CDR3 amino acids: CASSPFKAGINNEQFF. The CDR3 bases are TGTGCCAGCTCACCGTTCAAAGCGGGAATTAACAATGAGCAGTTCTTC.

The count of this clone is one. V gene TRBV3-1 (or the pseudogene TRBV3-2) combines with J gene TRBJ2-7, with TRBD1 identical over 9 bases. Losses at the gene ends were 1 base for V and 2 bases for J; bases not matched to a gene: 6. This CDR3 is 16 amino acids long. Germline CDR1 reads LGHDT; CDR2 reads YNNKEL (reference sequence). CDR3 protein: CASSQAQGTGTYEQYF. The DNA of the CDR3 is TGTGCCAGCAGCCAAGCTCAGGGGACAGGGACCTACGAGCAGTACTTC.

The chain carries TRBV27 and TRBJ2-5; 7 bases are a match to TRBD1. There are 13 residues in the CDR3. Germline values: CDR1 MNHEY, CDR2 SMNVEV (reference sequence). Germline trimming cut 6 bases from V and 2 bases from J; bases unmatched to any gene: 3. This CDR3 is CASRPGQQETQYF. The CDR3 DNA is TGTGCCAGCAGACCGGGACAGCAAGAGACCCAGTACTTC.

CDR3 nucleotides: TGCGCCAGCAGCCAAGATAGTTGGGAGGGGTACACAGATACGCAGTATTTT. It is translated as CASSQDSWEGYTDTQYF. The chain combines TRBV4-1 with TRBJ2-3; TRBD2 aligns across 7 bases. The length of the CDR3 is 17 residues. V lost 0 bases and J lost 2; bases outside the gene matches: 8. Germline V gives CDR1 MGHRA, CDR2 YSYEKL.

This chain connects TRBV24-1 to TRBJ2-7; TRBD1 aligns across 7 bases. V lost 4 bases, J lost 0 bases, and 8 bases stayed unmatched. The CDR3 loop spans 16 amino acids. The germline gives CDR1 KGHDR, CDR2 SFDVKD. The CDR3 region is CATSEEPGQSSYEQYF. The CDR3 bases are TGTGCCACCAGTGAGGAGCCGGGACAGAGCTCCTACGAGCAGTACTTC.

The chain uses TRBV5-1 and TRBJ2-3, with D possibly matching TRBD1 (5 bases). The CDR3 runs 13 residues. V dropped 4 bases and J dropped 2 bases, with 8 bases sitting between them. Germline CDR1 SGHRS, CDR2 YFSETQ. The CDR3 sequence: CASSADNTDTQYF. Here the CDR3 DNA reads TGCGCCAGCAGCGCGGACAACACAGATACGCAGTATTTT.

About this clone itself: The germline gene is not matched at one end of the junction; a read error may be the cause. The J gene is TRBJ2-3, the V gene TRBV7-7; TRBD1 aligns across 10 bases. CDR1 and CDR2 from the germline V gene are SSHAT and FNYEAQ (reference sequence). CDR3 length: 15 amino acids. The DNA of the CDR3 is TGTGCTAGCAGCTCGGGACAGGGGTTCCCAGATACGCAGTATTTT. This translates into CASSSGQGFPDTQYF.

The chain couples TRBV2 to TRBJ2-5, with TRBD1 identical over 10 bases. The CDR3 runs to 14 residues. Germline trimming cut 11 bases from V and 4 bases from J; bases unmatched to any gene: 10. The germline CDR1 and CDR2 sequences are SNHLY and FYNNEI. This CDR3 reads CAGSGTGVRETQYF. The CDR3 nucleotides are TGTGCCGGATCCGGGACAGGGGTTCGAGAGACCCAGTACTTC.

The CDR3 bases are TGTGCCTGGAAACGGGACAGGTCTCACTCTGGAAACACCATATATTTT. As protein: CAWKRDRSHSGNTIYF. This chain joins TRBV30 and TRBJ1-3; 8 bases map to TRBD1. V shed 4 bases, J shed 0 bases, and the junction held 8 bases outside the gene matches. The CDR3 is 16 amino acids. Per the germline V gene, CDR1 is GTSNPN and CDR2 is SVGIG (reference sequence).

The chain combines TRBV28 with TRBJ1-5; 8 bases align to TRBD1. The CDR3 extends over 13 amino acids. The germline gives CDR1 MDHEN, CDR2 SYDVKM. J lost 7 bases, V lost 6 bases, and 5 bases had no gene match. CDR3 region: CASSDRGRQPQHF. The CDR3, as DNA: TGTGCCAGCAGCGACAGGGGTAGGCAGCCCCAGCATTTT.

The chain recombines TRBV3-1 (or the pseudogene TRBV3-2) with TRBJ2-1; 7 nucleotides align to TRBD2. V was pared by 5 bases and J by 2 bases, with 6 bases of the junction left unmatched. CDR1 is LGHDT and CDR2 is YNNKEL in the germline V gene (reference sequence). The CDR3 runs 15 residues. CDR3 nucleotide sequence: TGTGCCAGCAGCTCAACTAGCGAGCCCTACAATGAGCAGTTCTTC. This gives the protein CASSSTSEPYNEQFF.